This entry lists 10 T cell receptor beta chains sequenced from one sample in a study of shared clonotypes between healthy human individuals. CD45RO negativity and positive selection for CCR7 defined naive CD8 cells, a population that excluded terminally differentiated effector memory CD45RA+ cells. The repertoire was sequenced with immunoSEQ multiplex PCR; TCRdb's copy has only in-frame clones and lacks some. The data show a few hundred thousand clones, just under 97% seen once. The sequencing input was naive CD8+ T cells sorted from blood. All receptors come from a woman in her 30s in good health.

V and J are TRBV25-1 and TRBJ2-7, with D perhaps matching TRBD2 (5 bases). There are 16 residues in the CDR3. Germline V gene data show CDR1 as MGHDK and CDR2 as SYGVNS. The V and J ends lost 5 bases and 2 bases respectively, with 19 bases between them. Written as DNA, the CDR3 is TGTGCCAGCAGTCCTCGAATGGGAGTTCTTCCCTACGAGCAGTACTTC. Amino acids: CASSPRMGVLPYEQYF.

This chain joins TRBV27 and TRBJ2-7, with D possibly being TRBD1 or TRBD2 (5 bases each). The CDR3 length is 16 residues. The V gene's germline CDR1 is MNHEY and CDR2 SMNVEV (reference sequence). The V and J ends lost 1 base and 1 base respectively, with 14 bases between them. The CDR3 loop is CASSLYGTGFSYEQYF. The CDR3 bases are TGTGCCAGCAGTTTATACGGGACGGGCTTTTCCTACGAGCAGTACTTC.

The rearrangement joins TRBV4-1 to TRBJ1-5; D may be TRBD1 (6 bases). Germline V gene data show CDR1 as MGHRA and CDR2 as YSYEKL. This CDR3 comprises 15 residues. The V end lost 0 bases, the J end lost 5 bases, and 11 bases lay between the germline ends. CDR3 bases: TGCGCCAGCAGCCAAGATTGGTACAGGGATCAGCCCCAGCATTTT. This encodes CASSQDWYRDQPQHF.

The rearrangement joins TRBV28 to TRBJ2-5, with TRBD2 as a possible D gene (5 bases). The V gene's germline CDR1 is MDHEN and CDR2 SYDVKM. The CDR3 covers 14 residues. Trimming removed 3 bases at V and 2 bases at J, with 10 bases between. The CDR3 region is CASSLTTGQETQYF. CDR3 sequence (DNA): TGTGCCAGCAGTTTGACGACGGGACAAGAGACCCAGTACTTC.

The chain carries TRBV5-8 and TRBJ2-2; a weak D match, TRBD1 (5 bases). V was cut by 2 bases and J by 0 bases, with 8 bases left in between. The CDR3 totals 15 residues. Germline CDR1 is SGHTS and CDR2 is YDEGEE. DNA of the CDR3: TGTGCCAGCAGCTTCAGGGATACGAACACCGGGGAGCTGTTTTTT. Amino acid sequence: CASSFRDTNTGELFF.

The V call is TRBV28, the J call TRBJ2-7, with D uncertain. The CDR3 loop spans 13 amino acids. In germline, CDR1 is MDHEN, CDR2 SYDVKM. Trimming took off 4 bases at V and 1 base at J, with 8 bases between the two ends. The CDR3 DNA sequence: TGTGCCAGCAGTTATGACACGTCCTACGAGCAGTACTTC. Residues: CASSYDTSYEQYF.

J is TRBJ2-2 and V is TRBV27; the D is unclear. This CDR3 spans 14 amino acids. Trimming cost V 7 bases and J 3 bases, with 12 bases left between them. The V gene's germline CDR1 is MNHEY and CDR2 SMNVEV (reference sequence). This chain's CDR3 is CASTPTRDTGELFF. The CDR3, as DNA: TGTGCCAGCACCCCCACCCGCGACACCGGGGAGCTGTTTTTT.

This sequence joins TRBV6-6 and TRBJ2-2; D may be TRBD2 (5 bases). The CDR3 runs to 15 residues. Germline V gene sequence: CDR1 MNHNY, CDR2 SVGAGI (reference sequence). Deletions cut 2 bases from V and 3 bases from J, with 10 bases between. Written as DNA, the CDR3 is TGTGCCAGCAGTTACGCCGGGGTTTACACCGGGGAGCTGTTTTTT. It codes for CASSYAGVYTGELFF.

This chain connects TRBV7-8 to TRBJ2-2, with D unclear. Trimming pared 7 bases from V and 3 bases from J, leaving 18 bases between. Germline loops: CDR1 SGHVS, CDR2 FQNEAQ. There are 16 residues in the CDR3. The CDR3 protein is CASTPVAQEYTGELFF. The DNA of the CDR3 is TGTGCCAGCACCCCGGTCGCTCAGGAGTACACCGGGGAGCTGTTTTTT.

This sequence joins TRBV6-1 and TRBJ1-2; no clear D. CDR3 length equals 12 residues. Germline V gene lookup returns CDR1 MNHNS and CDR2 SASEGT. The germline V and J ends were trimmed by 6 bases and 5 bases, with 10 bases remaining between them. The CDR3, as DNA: TGTGCCAGCAGGACTAACTATTATGGCTACACCTTC. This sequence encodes CASRTNYYGYTF.